Sequencing of this T cell receptor beta chain was carried out in a study of shared clonotypes between healthy human individuals. Study results and limitations: Clonotypes shared by all four donors outscored non-shared clonotypes in generation probability. Measured sharing among donors was expected to vary with sequencing depth.

Subsets obtained from CD4+ cells comprised CD45RA+ naive and CD45RA-negative memory cells. Clones were sequenced by immunoSEQ multiplex PCR, and TCRdb holds only the in-frame ones, with some missing. The sample contains around 940,000 clones, 70% to 85% of which appear only once. Germline V lookup: CDR1 SGHVS, CDR2 FQNEAQ. V lost 5 bases and J lost 5, with 9 bases in between. The length of the CDR3 is 12 residues. With respect to this clone: Its antigen is unknown.

The V gene is TRBV7-8, the J gene TRBJ1-1, with a tentative D call TRBD1 (5 bases). The sequencing sample was made of memory CD4+ T cells sorted from blood. Subset described: CD45RA-negative fraction. The source is a young man in good health. The chain's CDR3 is CASSQGQTEAFF. DNA of the CDR3: TGTGCCAGCAGCCAAGGACAAACTGAAGCTTTCTTT.